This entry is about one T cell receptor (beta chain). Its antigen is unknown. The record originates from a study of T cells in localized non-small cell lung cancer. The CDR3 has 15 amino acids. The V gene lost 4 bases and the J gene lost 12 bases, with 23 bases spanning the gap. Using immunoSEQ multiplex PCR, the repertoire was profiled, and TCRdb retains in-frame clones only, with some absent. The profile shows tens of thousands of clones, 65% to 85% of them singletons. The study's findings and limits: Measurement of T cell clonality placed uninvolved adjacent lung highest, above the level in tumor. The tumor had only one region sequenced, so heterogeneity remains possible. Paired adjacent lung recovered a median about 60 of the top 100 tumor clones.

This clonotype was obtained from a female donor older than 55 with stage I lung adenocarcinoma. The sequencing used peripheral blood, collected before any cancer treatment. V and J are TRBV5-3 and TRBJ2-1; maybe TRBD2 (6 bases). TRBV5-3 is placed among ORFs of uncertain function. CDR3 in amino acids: CARSPGLPPPVSQFF. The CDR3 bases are TGTGCCAGAAGCCCGGGACTCCCCCCCCCTGTTTCGCAGTTCTTC.